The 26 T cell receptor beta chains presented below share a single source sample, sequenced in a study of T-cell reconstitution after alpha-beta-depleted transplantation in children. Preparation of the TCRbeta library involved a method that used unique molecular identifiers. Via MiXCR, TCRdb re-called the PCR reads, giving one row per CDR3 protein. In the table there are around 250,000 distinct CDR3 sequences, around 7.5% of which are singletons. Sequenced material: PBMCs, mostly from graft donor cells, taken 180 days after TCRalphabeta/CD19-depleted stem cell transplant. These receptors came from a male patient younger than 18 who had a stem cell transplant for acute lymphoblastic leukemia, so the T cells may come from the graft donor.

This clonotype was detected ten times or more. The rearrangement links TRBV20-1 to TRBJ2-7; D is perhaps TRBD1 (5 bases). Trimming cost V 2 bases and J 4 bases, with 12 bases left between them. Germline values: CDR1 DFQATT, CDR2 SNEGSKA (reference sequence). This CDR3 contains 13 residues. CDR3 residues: CSARRAGPYEQYF. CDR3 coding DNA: TGCAGTGCTAGAAGGGCAGGGCCATACGAGCAGTACTTC.

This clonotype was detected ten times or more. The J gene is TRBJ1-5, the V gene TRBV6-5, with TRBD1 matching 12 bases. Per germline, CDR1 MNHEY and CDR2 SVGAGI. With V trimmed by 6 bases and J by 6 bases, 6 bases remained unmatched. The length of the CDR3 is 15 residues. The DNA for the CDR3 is TGTGCCAGCAGATCCGGGACAGGGGGCGGTCAGCCCCAGCATTTT. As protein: CASRSGTGGGQPQHF.

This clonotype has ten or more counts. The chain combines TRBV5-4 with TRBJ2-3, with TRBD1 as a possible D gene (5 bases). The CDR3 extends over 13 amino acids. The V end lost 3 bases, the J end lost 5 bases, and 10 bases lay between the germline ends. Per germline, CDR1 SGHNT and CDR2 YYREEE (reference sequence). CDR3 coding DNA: TGTGCCAGCAGCTGGGGCACGGGAGATACGCAGTATTTT. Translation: CASSWGTGDTQYF.

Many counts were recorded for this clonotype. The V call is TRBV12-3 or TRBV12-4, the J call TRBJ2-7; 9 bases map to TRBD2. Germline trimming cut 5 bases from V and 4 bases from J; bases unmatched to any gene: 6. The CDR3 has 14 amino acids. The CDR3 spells CASSTGLAKYEQYF. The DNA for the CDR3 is TGTGCCAGCAGTACGGGACTAGCAAAGTACGAGCAGTACTTC.

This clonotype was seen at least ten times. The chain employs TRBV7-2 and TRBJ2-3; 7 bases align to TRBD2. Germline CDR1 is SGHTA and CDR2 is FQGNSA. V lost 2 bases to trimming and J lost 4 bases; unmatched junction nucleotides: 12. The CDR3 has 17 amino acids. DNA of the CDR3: TGTGCCAGCAGCTTATCCCAACTAGCGTATGGGTCAGATACGCAGTATTTT. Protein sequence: CASSLSQLAYGSDTQYF.

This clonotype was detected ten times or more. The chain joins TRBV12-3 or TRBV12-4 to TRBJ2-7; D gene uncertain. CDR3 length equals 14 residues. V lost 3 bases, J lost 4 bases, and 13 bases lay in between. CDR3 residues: CASSFVSTSYEQYF. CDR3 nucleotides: TGTGCCAGCAGTTTCGTCTCTACCTCGTACGAGCAGTACTTC.

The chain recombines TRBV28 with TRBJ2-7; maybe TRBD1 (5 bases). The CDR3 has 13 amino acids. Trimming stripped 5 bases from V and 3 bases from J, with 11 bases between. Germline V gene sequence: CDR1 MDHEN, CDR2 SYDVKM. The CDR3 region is CASSPPGYYEQYF. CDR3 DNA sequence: TGTGCCAGCAGTCCACCAGGGTACTACGAGCAGTACTTC.

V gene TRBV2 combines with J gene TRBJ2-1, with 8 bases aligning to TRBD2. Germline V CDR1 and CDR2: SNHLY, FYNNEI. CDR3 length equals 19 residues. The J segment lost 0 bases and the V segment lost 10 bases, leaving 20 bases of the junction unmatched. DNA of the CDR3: TGTGCCATCAGCCCCCGGGGGGGGCCCGGGACGAGCTCCTACAATGAGCAGTTCTTC. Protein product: CAISPRGGPGTSSYNEQFF.

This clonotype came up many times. The CDR3 sequence is CSVDIPWGYTF. The DNA of the CDR3 is TGCAGCGTCGACATCCCTTGGGGCTACACCTTC. The rearrangement links TRBV29-1 to TRBJ1-2; D not resolved. This CDR3 is 11 amino acids long. Trimming cost V 6 bases and J 8 bases, with 13 bases left between them. Germline CDR1 reads SQVTM; CDR2 reads ANQGSEA.

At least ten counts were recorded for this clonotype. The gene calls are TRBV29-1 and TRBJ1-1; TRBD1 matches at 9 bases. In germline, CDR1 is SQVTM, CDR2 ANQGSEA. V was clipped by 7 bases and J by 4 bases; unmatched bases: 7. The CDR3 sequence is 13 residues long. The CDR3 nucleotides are TGCAGCGGGAGGGACAGGGAGCTCACTGAAGCTTTCTTT. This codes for CSGRDRELTEAFF.

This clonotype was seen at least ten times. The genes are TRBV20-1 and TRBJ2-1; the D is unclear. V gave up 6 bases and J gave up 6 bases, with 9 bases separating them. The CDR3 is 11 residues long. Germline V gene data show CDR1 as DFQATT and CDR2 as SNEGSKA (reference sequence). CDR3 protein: CSATLGNEQFF. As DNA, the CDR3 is TGCAGTGCCACCCTAGGCAATGAGCAGTTCTTC.

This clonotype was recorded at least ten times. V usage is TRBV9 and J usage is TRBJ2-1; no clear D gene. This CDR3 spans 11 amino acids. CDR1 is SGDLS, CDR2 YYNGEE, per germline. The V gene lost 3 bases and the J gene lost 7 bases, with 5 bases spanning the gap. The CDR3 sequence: CASSATNEQFF. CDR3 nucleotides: TGTGCCAGCAGCGCGACGAATGAGCAGTTCTTC.

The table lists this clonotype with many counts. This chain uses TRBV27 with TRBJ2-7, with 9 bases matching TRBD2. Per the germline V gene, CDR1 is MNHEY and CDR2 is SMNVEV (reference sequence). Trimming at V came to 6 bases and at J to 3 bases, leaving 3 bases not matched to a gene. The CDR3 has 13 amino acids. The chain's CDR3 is CASSPTSGYEQYF. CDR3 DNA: TGTGCCAGCAGCCCGACTAGCGGCTACGAGCAGTACTTC.

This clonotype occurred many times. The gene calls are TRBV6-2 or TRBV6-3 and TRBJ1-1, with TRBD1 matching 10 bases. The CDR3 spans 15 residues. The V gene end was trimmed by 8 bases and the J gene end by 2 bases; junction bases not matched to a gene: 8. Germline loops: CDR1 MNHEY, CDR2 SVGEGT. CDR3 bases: TGTGCCAGCGGTAAGACAGGGGGCTTAAACACTGAAGCTTTCTTT. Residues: CASGKTGGLNTEAFF.

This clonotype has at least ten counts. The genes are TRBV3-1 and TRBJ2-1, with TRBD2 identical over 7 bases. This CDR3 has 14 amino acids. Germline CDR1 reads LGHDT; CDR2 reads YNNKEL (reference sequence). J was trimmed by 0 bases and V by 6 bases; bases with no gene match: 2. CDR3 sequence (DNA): TGTGCCAGCAGTCGCGGGAGCTCCTACAATGAGCAGTTCTTC. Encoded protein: CASSRGSSYNEQFF.

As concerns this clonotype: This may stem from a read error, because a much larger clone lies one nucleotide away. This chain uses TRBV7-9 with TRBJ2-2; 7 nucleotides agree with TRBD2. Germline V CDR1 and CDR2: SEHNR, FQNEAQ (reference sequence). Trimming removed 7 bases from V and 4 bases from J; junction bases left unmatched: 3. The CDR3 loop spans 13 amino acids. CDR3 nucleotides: TGTGCCAGCACAGGGACTACCACCGGGGAGCTGTTTTTT. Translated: CASTGTTTGELFF.

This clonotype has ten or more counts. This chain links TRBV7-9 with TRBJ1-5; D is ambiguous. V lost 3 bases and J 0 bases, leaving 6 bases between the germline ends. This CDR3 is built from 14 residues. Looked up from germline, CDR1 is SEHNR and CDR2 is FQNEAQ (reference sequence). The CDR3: CASSLGDSNQPQHF. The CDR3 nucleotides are TGTGCCAGCAGCTTGGGTGATAGCAATCAGCCCCAGCATTTT.

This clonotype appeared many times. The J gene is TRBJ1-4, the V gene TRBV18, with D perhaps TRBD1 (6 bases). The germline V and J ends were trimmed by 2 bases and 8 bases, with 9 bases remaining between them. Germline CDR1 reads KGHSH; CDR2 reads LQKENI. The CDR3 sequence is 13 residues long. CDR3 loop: CASSPTGKEKLFF. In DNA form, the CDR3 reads TGTGCCAGCTCACCAACAGGGAAAGAAAAACTGTTTTTT. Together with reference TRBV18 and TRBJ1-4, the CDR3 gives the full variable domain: NAGVMQNPRHLVRRRGQEARLRCSPMKGHSHVYWYRQLPEEGLKFMVYLQKENIIDESGMPKERFSAEFPKEGPSILRIQQVVRGDSAAYFCASSPTGKEKLFFGSGTQLSVL.

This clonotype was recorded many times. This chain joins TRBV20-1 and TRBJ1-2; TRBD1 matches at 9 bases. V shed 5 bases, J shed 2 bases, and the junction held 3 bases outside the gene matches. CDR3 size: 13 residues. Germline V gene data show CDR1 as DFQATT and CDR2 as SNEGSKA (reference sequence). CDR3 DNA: TGCAGTGCTCCCGGACAGGGGAACTATGGCTACACCTTC. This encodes CSAPGQGNYGYTF.

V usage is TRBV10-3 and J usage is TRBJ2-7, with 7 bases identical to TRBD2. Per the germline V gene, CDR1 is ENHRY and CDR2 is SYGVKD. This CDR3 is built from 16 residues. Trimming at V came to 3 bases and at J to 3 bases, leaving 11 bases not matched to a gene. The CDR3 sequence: CAISDVARSGIYEQYF. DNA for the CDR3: TGTGCCATCAGTGATGTCGCTCGAAGCGGGATCTACGAGCAGTACTTC.

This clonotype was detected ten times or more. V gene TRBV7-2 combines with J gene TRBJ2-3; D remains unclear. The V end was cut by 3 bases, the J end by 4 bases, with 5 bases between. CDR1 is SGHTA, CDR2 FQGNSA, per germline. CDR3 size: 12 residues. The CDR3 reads CASSFPSDTQYF. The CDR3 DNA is TGTGCCAGCAGCTTCCCATCAGATACGCAGTATTTT.

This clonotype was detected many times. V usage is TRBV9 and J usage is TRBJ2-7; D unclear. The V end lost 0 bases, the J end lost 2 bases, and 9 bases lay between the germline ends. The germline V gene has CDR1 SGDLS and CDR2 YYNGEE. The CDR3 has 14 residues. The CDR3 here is CASSVEDDPYEQYF. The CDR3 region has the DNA TGTGCCAGCAGCGTAGAAGATGATCCCTACGAGCAGTACTTC.

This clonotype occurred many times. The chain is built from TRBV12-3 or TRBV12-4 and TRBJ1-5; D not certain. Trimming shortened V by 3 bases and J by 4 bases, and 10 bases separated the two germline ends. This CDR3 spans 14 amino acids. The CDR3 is CASSFRRKNQPQHF. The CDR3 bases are TGTGCCAGCAGTTTCCGCAGGAAAAATCAGCCCCAGCATTTT.

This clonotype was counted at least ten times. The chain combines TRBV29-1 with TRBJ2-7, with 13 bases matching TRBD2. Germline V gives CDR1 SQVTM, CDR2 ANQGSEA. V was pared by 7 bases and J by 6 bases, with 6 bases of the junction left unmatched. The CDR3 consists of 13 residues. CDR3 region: CSAGLAGPCEQYF. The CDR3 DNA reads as TGCAGCGCGGGACTAGCGGGACCCTGCGAGCAGTACTTC.

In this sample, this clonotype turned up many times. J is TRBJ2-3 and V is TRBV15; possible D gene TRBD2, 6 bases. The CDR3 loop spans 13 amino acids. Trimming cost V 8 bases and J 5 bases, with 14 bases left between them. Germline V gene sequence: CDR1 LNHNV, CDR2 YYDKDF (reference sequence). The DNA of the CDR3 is TGTGCCACCCAGCCGGGGGATCAAGATACGCAGTATTTT. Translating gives CATQPGDQDTQYF.

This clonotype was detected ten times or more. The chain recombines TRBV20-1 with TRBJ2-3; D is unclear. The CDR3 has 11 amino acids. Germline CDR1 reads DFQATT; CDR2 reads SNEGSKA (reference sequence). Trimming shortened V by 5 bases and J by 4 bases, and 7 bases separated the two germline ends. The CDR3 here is CSALSADTQYF. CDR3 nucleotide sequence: TGCAGTGCTCTCAGCGCAGATACGCAGTATTTT.